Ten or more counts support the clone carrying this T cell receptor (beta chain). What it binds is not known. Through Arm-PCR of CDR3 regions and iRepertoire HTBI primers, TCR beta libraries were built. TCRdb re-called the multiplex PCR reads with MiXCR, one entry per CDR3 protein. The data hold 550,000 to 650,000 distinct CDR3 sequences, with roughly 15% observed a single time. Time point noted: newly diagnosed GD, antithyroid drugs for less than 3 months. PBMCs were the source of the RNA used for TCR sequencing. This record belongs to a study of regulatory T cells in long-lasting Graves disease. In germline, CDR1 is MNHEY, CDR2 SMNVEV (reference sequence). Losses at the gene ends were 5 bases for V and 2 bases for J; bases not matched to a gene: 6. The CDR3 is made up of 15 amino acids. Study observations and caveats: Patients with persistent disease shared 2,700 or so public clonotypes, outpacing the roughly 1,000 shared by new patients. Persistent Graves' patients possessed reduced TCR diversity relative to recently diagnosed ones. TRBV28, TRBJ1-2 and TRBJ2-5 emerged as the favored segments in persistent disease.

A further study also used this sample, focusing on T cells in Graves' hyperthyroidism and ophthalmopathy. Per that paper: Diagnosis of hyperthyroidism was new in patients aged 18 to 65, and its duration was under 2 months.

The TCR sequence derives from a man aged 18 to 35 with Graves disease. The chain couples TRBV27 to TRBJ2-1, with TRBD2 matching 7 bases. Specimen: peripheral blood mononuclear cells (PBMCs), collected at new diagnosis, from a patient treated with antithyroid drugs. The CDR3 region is CASSPGSGTYNEQFF. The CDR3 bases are TGTGCCAGCAGTCCCGGGAGCGGGACCTACAATGAGCAGTTCTTC.